This T cell receptor (beta chain) was sequenced during a study of control samples from healthy donors and cancer patients. On this clone itself: The identical CDR3 is also encoded by other nucleotide sequences in the sample.

TCRdb's table, derived via immunoSEQ multiplex PCR, lists solely in-frame clones and lacks some. This table holds 120,000 or so clones, approximately 87% found once. This CDR3 spans 13 amino acids. The germline V gene encodes CDR1 SGHNT and CDR2 YENEEA. Between the trimmed V and J ends, which lost 0 bases and 5 bases, there was a span of 7 bases. The chain has TRBV11-3 and TRBJ1-1; the D gene is possibly TRBD1 (5 bases). What was sequenced was blood. This TCR came from a man aged 25 to 45 in good health. CDR3 protein: CASSLEGETEAFF. The CDR3 DNA is TGTGCCAGCAGCTTAGAAGGGGAGACTGAAGCTTTCTTT.